Presented here are 29 T cell receptor beta chains from one specimen sequenced in a study of cytomegalovirus exposure and HLA in healthy donors. Researchers ran the PCR with 60 Vbeta and 13 Jbeta primers. Using immunoSEQ multiplex PCR, the repertoire was profiled, and TCRdb retains in-frame clones only, with some absent. The table lists 30,000 to 35,000 clones, 65% to 90% of them singletons, with approximately 4% in the top ten. The sequencing sample was made of PBMCs. These receptors originate from a woman under 30 in good health and CMV-seronegative.

The CDR3 DNA follows: TGTGCCAGCAGCCAAACTGGGACAGGGGAGGCTTTCTTT. Protein product: CASSQTGTGEAFF. V usage is TRBV4-2 and J usage is TRBJ1-1; 10 bases are shared with TRBD1. This CDR3 has 13 amino acids. In germline, CDR1 is LGHNA, CDR2 YNFKEQ. V was clipped by 2 bases and J by 11 bases; unmatched bases: 5.

The sample holds a few counts of this clone. The chain is built from TRBV6-4 and TRBJ2-3, with TRBD2 matching over 10 bases. V was clipped by 4 bases and J by 2 bases; unmatched bases: 3. This CDR3 contains 15 residues. Germline assignment: CDR1 MRHNA and CDR2 SNTAGT. The CDR3 sequence is CASSAAGGFTDTQYF. CDR3 bases: TGTGCCAGCAGTGCAGCGGGGGGGTTCACAGATACGCAGTATTTT.

This clone was seen only once. A read error may account for a junction end that differs from germline. The chain couples TRBV4-1 to TRBJ1-2; 10 bases are a match to TRBD1. The germline V gene encodes CDR1 MGHRA and CDR2 YSYEKL. The CDR3 contains 15 residues. The CDR3 DNA follows: TGCGCCAGCAGCCAACCCCGACAGGGGGCGCGGGGCTACCCCTTC. It yields the protein CASSQPRQGARGYPF.

The chain combines TRBV7-2 with TRBJ2-1; the match to TRBD2 covers 9 bases. Germline lookup yields CDR1 SGHTA and CDR2 FQGNSA. J was trimmed by 3 bases and V by 1 base; bases with no gene match: 4. This CDR3 is built from 16 residues. The CDR3 is CASSLVSGSLYNEQFF. CDR3 coding DNA: TGTGCCAGCAGCTTAGTTAGCGGGAGCCTCTACAATGAGCAGTTCTTC.

The J gene is TRBJ2-7, the V gene TRBV20-1; D unclear. Germline V gene lookup returns CDR1 DFQATT and CDR2 SNEGSKA (reference sequence). The CDR3 has 11 residues. The V end lost 2 bases, the J end lost 6 bases, and 8 bases lay between the germline ends. The CDR3 sequence: CSARPTGEQYF. Here the CDR3 DNA reads TGCAGTGCTAGACCCACGGGCGAGCAGTACTTC.

The chain recombines TRBV28 with TRBJ1-5; tentatively, D is TRBD1 (5 bases). The CDR3 contains 13 residues. V lost 9 bases and J lost 0, with 9 bases in between. Germline CDR1 and CDR2: MDHEN and SYDVKM. CDR3 bases: TGTGCCAGTATGGGGGGTAGCAATCAGCCCCAGCATTTT. Residues: CASMGGSNQPQHF.

The genes are TRBV4-3 and TRBJ2-3, with D perhaps TRBD2 (6 bases). The CDR3 runs to 18 residues. V was shortened by 1 base and J by 9 bases, with 26 bases between the two germline ends. CDR1 is LGHNA and CDR2 is YSLEER in the germline V gene. The CDR3 protein is CASSQGDALDGRRGTQYF. The DNA of the CDR3 is TGCGCCAGCAGCCAAGGGGACGCACTGGACGGGCGACGGGGGACGCAGTATTTT.

The chain couples TRBV6-5 to TRBJ1-4; 7 bases agree with TRBD1. The CDR3 covers 15 residues. V was pared by 6 bases and J by 7 bases, with 11 bases of the junction left unmatched. CDR1 and CDR2 from the germline V gene are MNHEY and SVGAGI. The chain's CDR3 is CASSRRQGDGEKLFF. The CDR3 DNA reads TGTGCCAGCAGCCGAAGACAGGGCGATGGTGAAAAACTGTTTTTT.

The V and J genes are TRBV29-1 and TRBJ2-2; 11 positions match TRBD1. V lost 7 bases to trimming and J lost 5 bases; unmatched junction nucleotides: 6. In germline, CDR1 is SQVTM, CDR2 ANQGSEA. The CDR3 has 14 amino acids. The CDR3 spells CSAGQGARTGELFF. In nucleotides, the CDR3 is TGCAGCGCTGGACAGGGGGCGCGGACCGGGGAGCTGTTTTTT.

The chain combines TRBV6-6 with TRBJ2-1; D perhaps matches TRBD2 (5 bases). The CDR3 runs 15 residues. The germline V gene has CDR1 MNHNY and CDR2 SVGAGI (reference sequence). V was pared by 6 bases and J by 0 bases, with 12 bases between. The CDR3 sequence: CASSLASSSYNEQFF. CDR3 in DNA: TGTGCCAGCAGCTTAGCGTCAAGCTCCTACAATGAGCAGTTCTTC.

The chain employs TRBV6-6 and TRBJ2-2; 9 bases match TRBD1. V was pared by 10 bases and J by 7 bases, with 4 bases of the junction left unmatched. The CDR3 runs 12 residues. Germline assignment: CDR1 MNHNY and CDR2 SVGAGI (reference sequence). CDR3 residues: CANRGQGGELFF. The CDR3, as DNA: TGTGCCAACAGGGGGCAGGGCGGGGAGCTGTTTTTT.

The chain is built from TRBV30 and TRBJ2-3, with 10 bases aligning to TRBD2. Trimming removed 0 bases from V and 5 bases from J; junction bases left unmatched: 2. CDR1 is GTSNPN, CDR2 SVGIG, per germline (reference sequence). The CDR3 runs 14 residues. Here the CDR3 reads CAWSVAGGGDTQYF. CDR3 sequence (DNA): TGTGCCTGGAGTGTAGCGGGAGGGGGAGATACGCAGTATTTT.

This clone has just a few counts. The chain joins TRBV18 to TRBJ1-1, with TRBD1 matching over 9 bases. The germline CDR1 and CDR2 sequences are KGHSH and LQKENI. After removal of 0 bases from V and 8 bases from J, the junction contained 4 bases not matched to a gene. The CDR3 length is 14 residues. The CDR3 here is CASSPPGQGGEAFF. The CDR3 DNA follows: TGTGCCAGCTCACCACCGGGACAGGGAGGCGAAGCTTTCTTT.

Details on this clone: Germline is not matched at one junction end, which may reflect a read error. This chain connects TRBV7-2 to TRBJ2-3; TRBD2 aligns across 10 bases. The CDR3 spans 16 residues. The germline V gene encodes CDR1 SGHTA and CDR2 FQGNSA. The CDR3: CASSLRSGGPADAQYF. In DNA, the CDR3 is TGTGCCAGCAGCCTTCGTAGCGGGGGGCCTGCAGATGCGCAGTATTTT.

V usage is TRBV2 and J usage is TRBJ2-1, with TRBD1 identical over 7 bases. Looked up from germline, CDR1 is SNHLY and CDR2 is FYNNEI. Trimming took 6 bases from V and 5 from J; bases not matched to a gene: 4. This CDR3 has 13 residues. CDR3 in DNA: TGTGCCAGCAGGGGGGACAGCAACAATGAGCAGTTCTTC. This sequence encodes CASRGDSNNEQFF.

For the CDR3, the DNA is TGTGCCAGCTCACCACTCGAGTTCGGCGAGCAGTACTTC. As protein: CASSPLEFGEQYF. The chain is built from TRBV18 and TRBJ2-7; D gene uncertain. The CDR3 is made up of 13 amino acids. Germline V gene lookup returns CDR1 KGHSH and CDR2 LQKENI. V shed 1 base and J shed 6 bases, with 10 bases lying between them.

This clone is a singleton in its sample. An end of the junction differs from the germline gene, which may be a read error. This chain connects TRBV28 to TRBJ1-5; D may be TRBD1 (6 bases). Germline loops: CDR1 MDHEN, CDR2 SYDVKM. This CDR3 has 13 amino acids. In DNA, the CDR3 is TGTGCCAGCGAGAGACAGGTGGATCAGCCCCAGAATTTT. It translates to CASERQVDQPQNF.

This chain links TRBV29-1 with TRBJ2-3, with 7 nucleotides matching TRBD2. Germline loops: CDR1 SQVTM, CDR2 ANQGSEA. With V trimmed by 8 bases and J by 3 bases, 11 bases remained unmatched. The CDR3 sequence is 14 residues long. CDR3 sequence (DNA): TGCAGCTTGCGGGAGTTTGTAGAAACAGATACGCAGTATTTT. Translation: CSLREFVETDTQYF.

This sequence joins TRBV2 and TRBJ2-5; 14 nucleotides match TRBD2. From germline, CDR1 is SNHLY and CDR2 FYNNEI. The CDR3 is 15 amino acids. Unmatched junction bases numbered 5, after V lost 6 bases and J lost 5 bases. The CDR3 region is CASRGLAGVGETQYF. For the CDR3, the DNA is TGTGCCAGCAGGGGACTAGCGGGAGTCGGGGAGACCCAGTACTTC.

The chain has TRBV27 and TRBJ1-1; possible D gene TRBD1, 5 bases. Germline values: CDR1 MNHEY, CDR2 SMNVEV (reference sequence). Trimming removed 0 bases from V and 10 bases from J, with 12 bases in between. This CDR3 region has 13 residues. For the CDR3, the DNA is TGTGCCAGCAGTTTATCGCTTGGTGGGGCAGCTTTCTTT. Translating gives CASSLSLGGAAFF.

This chain links TRBV5-4 with TRBJ2-1; tentatively, D is TRBD1 (6 bases). The germline V gene encodes CDR1 SGHNT and CDR2 YYREEE (reference sequence). The CDR3 has 12 amino acids. The V end was cut by 4 bases, the J end by 9 bases, with 11 bases between. The CDR3 protein is CASSGTGIEQFF. CDR3 coding DNA: TGTGCCAGCAGCGGAACAGGGATTGAGCAGTTCTTC.

The V call is TRBV15, the J call TRBJ1-3, with TRBD1 as a possible D gene (6 bases). V was trimmed by 0 bases and J by 0 bases, leaving 6 bases between them. Germline V gene sequence: CDR1 LNHNV, CDR2 YYDKDF (reference sequence). This CDR3 is built from 15 residues. The CDR3 sequence: CATSRDRGSGNTIYF. The CDR3 nucleotides are TGTGCCACCAGCAGAGACAGGGGCTCTGGAAACACCATATATTTT.

CDR3 residues: CASTTPSGGSYNEQFF. The CDR3 nucleotides are TGTGCCAGTACAACCCCTAGCGGGGGCTCCTACAATGAGCAGTTCTTC. The rearrangement uses TRBV19 and TRBJ2-1; 10 bases fit TRBD2. CDR1 is LNHDA and CDR2 is SQIVND in the germline V gene (reference sequence). J was trimmed by 0 bases and V by 7 bases; bases with no gene match: 6. The CDR3 covers 16 residues.

The CDR3 DNA is TGTGCCAGCAGAACCGGGATCACGAATTCACCCCTCCACTTT. Translating gives CASRTGITNSPLHF. V usage is TRBV5-5 and J usage is TRBJ1-6; D is ambiguous. Germline values: CDR1 SGHKS, CDR2 YYEKEE (reference sequence). V dropped 5 bases and J dropped 7 bases, with 13 bases sitting between them. This CDR3 spans 14 amino acids.

This chain links TRBV19 with TRBJ2-2, with D tentatively TRBD1 (5 bases). The CDR3 runs to 14 residues. V lost 6 bases, J lost 6 bases, and 14 bases lay in between. Per germline, CDR1 LNHDA and CDR2 SQIVND (reference sequence). As DNA, the CDR3 is TGTGCCAGTAGACCTGACAGAAGGGCCGGGGAGCTGTTTTTT. The encoded protein is CASRPDRRAGELFF. The complete variable domain, with remaining parts taken from reference TRBV19 and TRBJ2-2, reads DGGITQSPKYLFRKEGQNVTLSCEQNLNHDAMYWYRQDPGQGLRLIYYSQIVNDFQKGDIAEGYSVSREKKESFPLTVTSAQKNPTAFYLCASRPDRRAGELFFGEGSRLTVL.

The table lists this clone with a few counts. The chain is built from TRBV30 and TRBJ1-1; D perhaps matches TRBD1 (6 bases). V was trimmed by 2 bases and J by 1 base, leaving 11 bases between them. This CDR3 has 14 residues. Germline-derived CDR1 and CDR2 are GTSNPN and SVGIG (reference sequence). The CDR3: CAWSLTGRNTEAFF. As DNA, the CDR3 is TGTGCCTGGAGTCTTACAGGGCGGAACACTGAAGCTTTCTTT.

The rearrangement joins TRBV7-2 to TRBJ1-3; 7 nucleotides agree with TRBD1. The J segment lost 0 bases and the V segment lost 1 base, leaving 3 bases of the junction unmatched. Germline V lookup: CDR1 SGHTA, CDR2 FQGNSA. There are 16 residues in the CDR3. Here the CDR3 DNA reads TGTGCCAGCAGCTTAGGGGGACAGATCTCTGGAAACACCATATATTTT. Translation: CASSLGGQISGNTIYF.

The chain joins TRBV7-2 to TRBJ2-3; 8 nucleotides line up with TRBD2. Per the germline V gene, CDR1 is SGHTA and CDR2 is FQGNSA. The CDR3 has 18 residues. J was trimmed by 0 bases and V by 4 bases; bases with no gene match: 12. CDR3 nucleotide sequence: TGTGCCAGCAGCTCCCCCTTTCTACTAGCGGCTAGCACAGATACGCAGTATTTT. Translating it yields CASSSPFLLAASTDTQYF.

The chain uses TRBV9 and TRBJ2-7, with 7 nucleotides matching TRBD1. V lost 4 bases, J lost 2 bases, and 9 bases stayed unmatched. This CDR3 region has 15 residues. CDR1 and CDR2 (germline): SGDLS, YYNGEE. CDR3 DNA: TGTGCCAGCAGCCCCACGGACAGGCCAACCTACGAGCAGTACTTC. It translates to CASSPTDRPTYEQYF.